The 20 T cell receptor beta chains in this list originate from one sample, sequenced in a study of shared clonotypes between healthy human individuals. The table came from immunoSEQ multiplex PCR; TCRdb's copy has only in-frame clones and leaves some out. The sample lists 1.5 million to 2.5 million clones; 85% to 95% were seen once. Positively selected for CCR7, the CD45RO-negative cells used as naive CD8 cells excluded terminally differentiated effector memory CD45RA+ cells. Input material: naive CD8+ T cells sorted from blood. The receptors were sampled from a man in his late teens or twenties in good health.

The chain links TRBV4-3 to TRBJ2-2, with TRBD2 matching 10 bases. This CDR3 spans 16 amino acids. Germline CDR1 reads LGHNA; CDR2 reads YSLEER. J was trimmed by 5 bases and V by 1 base; bases with no gene match: 4. The CDR3 coding sequence is TGCGCCAGCAGCCAAGTTCTAGCGGGAGAAACCGGGGAGCTGTTTTTT. Protein: CASSQVLAGETGELFF.

The chain combines TRBV4-1 with TRBJ2-7, with 7 nucleotides matching TRBD1. The CDR3 totals 14 residues. Germline lookup yields CDR1 MGHRA and CDR2 YSYEKL. J gave up 5 bases and V 0 bases, and 4 bases lay outside the gene matches. This CDR3 is CASSQDRTGDEQYF. The CDR3 bases are TGCGCCAGCAGCCAAGATCGAACAGGGGACGAGCAGTACTTC.

This clone was recorded only once. The V call is TRBV2, the J call TRBJ1-2; 10 positions match TRBD1. CDR3 length: 14 residues. Germline CDR1 reads SNHLY; CDR2 reads FYNNEI. Trimming removed 3 bases from V and 2 bases from J; junction bases left unmatched: 0. CDR3 region: CASSEGQGNYGYTF. The CDR3 DNA is TGTGCCAGCAGTGAGGGACAGGGGAACTATGGCTACACCTTC.

The V gene is TRBV5-8, the J gene TRBJ2-7; D unresolved. The CDR3 runs 16 residues. The V end lost 4 bases, the J end lost 4 bases, and 21 bases lay between the germline ends. Germline loops: CDR1 SGHTS, CDR2 YDEGEE. The DNA of the CDR3 is TGTGCCAGCAGCAGCCCCCTTGGTGTGGGAAGGTACGAGCAGTACTTC. Residues: CASSSPLGVGRYEQYF.

V gene TRBV4-1 combines with J gene TRBJ2-2; D is possibly TRBD1 or TRBD2 (5 bases each). Germline V gene lookup returns CDR1 MGHRA and CDR2 YSYEKL. The germline V and J ends were trimmed by 3 bases and 7 bases, with 9 bases remaining between them. There are 13 residues in the CDR3. CDR3 DNA: TGCGCCAGCAGCCAGACAGCGGACGGGGAGCTGTTTTTT. Its protein is CASSQTADGELFF.

Comment on this clone: Other DNA sequences in the sample encode the same CDR3. The genes are TRBV19 and TRBJ2-7; D assignment may be TRBD1 or TRBD2 (5 bases each). With 6 bases removed from V and 1 base from J, the gap between germline ends came to 10 bases. Germline assignment: CDR1 LNHDA and CDR2 SQIVND (reference sequence). This CDR3 spans 13 amino acids. The CDR3 region is CASSSRESYEQYF. Written as DNA, the CDR3 is TGTGCCAGTAGCTCCAGGGAGTCCTACGAGCAGTACTTC.

The chain is built from TRBV6-1 and TRBJ2-1; TRBD2 aligns across 8 bases. CDR1 and CDR2 (germline): MNHNS, SASEGT. V gave up 1 base and J gave up 8 bases; unmatched junction bases: 7. The CDR3 length is 15 residues. The CDR3 region is CASSEGLASEDEQFF. In nucleotides, the CDR3 is TGTGCCAGCAGTGAAGGACTAGCGAGCGAAGATGAGCAGTTCTTC.

The genes are TRBV9 and TRBJ2-5; D perhaps matches TRBD2 (5 bases). Germline V gene sequence: CDR1 SGDLS, CDR2 YYNGEE. Deletions cut 4 bases from V and 1 base from J, with 8 bases between. The CDR3 extends over 13 amino acids. Here the CDR3 DNA reads TGTGCCAGCAGCCCGACTACCCAAGAGACCCAGTACTTC. It translates to CASSPTTQETQYF.

The gene calls are TRBV11-2 and TRBJ2-1, with TRBD1 matching 7 bases. Germline V gene data show CDR1 as SGHAT and CDR2 as FQNNGV. This CDR3 spans 16 amino acids. Unmatched junction bases numbered 11, after V lost 5 bases and J lost 4 bases. The CDR3 bases are TGTGCCAGCAGCCCCAACAAGGGGGCCGGTTACAATGAGCAGTTCTTC. This sequence encodes CASSPNKGAGYNEQFF.

The chain combines TRBV6-5 with TRBJ2-7; D is undetermined. The V and J ends lost 2 bases and 2 bases respectively, with 13 bases between them. CDR1 MNHEY and CDR2 SVGAGI come from the germline V gene. This CDR3 has 15 amino acids. The CDR3 protein is CASSYRNIVTYEQYF. The CDR3 region has the DNA TGTGCCAGCAGTTACAGGAACATCGTGACCTACGAGCAGTACTTC.

This chain links TRBV19 with TRBJ1-2; perhaps TRBD1 as D (5 bases). V lost 5 bases and J 2 bases, leaving 6 bases between the germline ends. This CDR3 has 12 amino acids. Germline CDR1 LNHDA, CDR2 SQIVND (reference sequence). CDR3 residues: CASSDRNYGYTF. DNA for the CDR3: TGTGCCAGTAGTGACAGAAACTATGGCTACACCTTC.

V gene TRBV30 combines with J gene TRBJ2-1; D not resolved. V lost 3 bases and J 0 bases, leaving 12 bases between the germline ends. The length of the CDR3 is 15 residues. Germline V gene data show CDR1 as GTSNPN and CDR2 as SVGIG (reference sequence). In DNA form, the CDR3 reads TGTGCCTGGAGCGAAGGCGCGAGCTCCTACAATGAGCAGTTCTTC. Translated, it gives CAWSEGASSYNEQFF.

The V gene is TRBV10-1, the J gene TRBJ2-2, with no clear D. CDR3 length: 12 amino acids. Trimming cost V 6 bases and J 1 base, with 3 bases left between them. Germline CDR1 reads WNHNN; CDR2 reads SYGVQD (reference sequence). This chain's CDR3 is CASRGNTGELFF. CDR3 in DNA: TGCGCCAGCAGGGGGAACACCGGGGAGCTGTTTTTT.

This clone is a singleton in its sample. V is TRBV7-9 and J is TRBJ1-1; D might be TRBD1 (5 bases). In germline, CDR1 is SEHNR, CDR2 FQNEAQ (reference sequence). The CDR3 is 16 residues long. V gave up 4 bases and J gave up 5 bases, with 20 bases separating them. The CDR3 sequence: CASSYLPGRASTEAFF. The CDR3 DNA sequence: TGTGCCAGCAGCTACCTGCCGGGCAGGGCGTCGACTGAAGCTTTCTTT.

V gene TRBV2 combines with J gene TRBJ2-7, with 9 positions matching TRBD2. The CDR3 is 16 amino acids. Looked up from germline, CDR1 is SNHLY and CDR2 is FYNNEI. The J segment lost 2 bases and the V segment lost 4 bases, leaving 9 bases of the junction unmatched. The CDR3 sequence: CASSVQLAGATYEQYF. DNA of the CDR3: TGTGCCAGCAGTGTACAACTAGCGGGCGCCACCTACGAGCAGTACTTC.

The J gene is TRBJ2-3, the V gene TRBV5-1; 8 nucleotides line up with TRBD2. Germline trimming cut 2 bases from V and 0 bases from J; bases unmatched to any gene: 2. The CDR3 spans 15 residues. CDR1 SGHRS and CDR2 YFSETQ come from the germline V gene. The CDR3 reads CASSFGGASTDTQYF. The CDR3 DNA is TGCGCCAGCAGCTTCGGGGGGGCGAGCACAGATACGCAGTATTTT. Supplemented by reference TRBV5-1 and TRBJ2-3, the full variable domain reads KAGVTQTPRYLIKTRGQQVTLSCSPISGHRSVSWYQQTPGQGLQFLFEYFSETQRNKGNFPGRFSGRQFSNSRSEMNVSTLELGDSALYLCASSFGGASTDTQYFGPGTRLTVL.

Note on this clone: Different DNA sequences within this sample yield the same CDR3. The chain employs TRBV5-1 and TRBJ1-4; 7 bases map to TRBD1. The CDR3 covers 14 residues. J lost 2 bases, V lost 2 bases, and 0 bases had no gene match. Germline CDR1 is SGHRS and CDR2 is YFSETQ. In DNA, the CDR3 is TGCGCCAGCAGCTTACAGGGGACTAATGAAAAACTGTTTTTT. Protein: CASSLQGTNEKLFF.

In the case of this clone: The sample carries other DNA sequences with the same CDR3. This chain uses TRBV2 with TRBJ1-1; a possible D gene is TRBD1 (5 bases). The CDR3 extends over 14 amino acids. V was shortened by 3 bases and J by 1 base, with 9 bases between the two germline ends. Germline V CDR1 and CDR2: SNHLY, FYNNEI. CDR3 sequence: CASSEWQGNTEAFF. The CDR3, as DNA: TGTGCCAGCAGTGAGTGGCAGGGGAACACTGAAGCTTTCTTT. Complete variable domain (other parts from reference TRBV2 and TRBJ1-1): EPEVTQTPSHQVTQMGQEVILRCVPISNHLYFYWYRQILGQKVEFLVSFYNNEISEKSEIFDDQFSVERPDGSNFTLKIRSTKLEDSAMYFCASSEWQGNTEAFFGQGTRLTVV.

The CDR3 nucleotides are TGTGCCAGCAGCGTAGCAGGCAGACCCATGCACACCGGGGAGCTGTTTTTT. Translation: CASSVAGRPMHTGELFF. The rearrangement uses TRBV9 and TRBJ2-2; D gene unclear. The V end was cut by 0 bases, the J end by 3 bases, with 15 bases between. CDR1 is SGDLS and CDR2 is YYNGEE in the germline V gene. The CDR3 totals 17 residues. The full variable domain, with the rest looked up from reference TRBV9 and TRBJ2-2, is DSGVTQTPKHLITATGQRVTLRCSPRSGDLSVYWYQQSLDQGLQFLIQYYNGEERAKGNILERFSAQQFPDLHSELNLSSLELGDSALYFCASSVAGRPMHTGELFFGEGSRLTVL.

This clone showed up just once. This CDR3 is also generated by other DNA sequences in the sample. The rearrangement uses TRBV6-5 and TRBJ2-2, with D uncertain. The V gene lost 0 bases and the J gene lost 5 bases, with 10 bases spanning the gap. Germline CDR1 is MNHEY and CDR2 is SVGAGI. The CDR3 contains 15 residues. This CDR3 is CASSYSSLGTGELFF. For the CDR3, the DNA is TGTGCCAGCAGTTACTCGAGTTTGGGTACCGGGGAGCTGTTTTTT.